This TCR beta chain emerged from a study of a mutant IDH1 vaccine in newly diagnosed glioma. Study background: In some groups vaccination began 4-6 weeks post-radiotherapy; others received it with temozolomide.

TCRdb keeps only in-frame clones here, not all; method: immunoSEQ multiplex PCR. This table has 65,000 or so clones, 85% appearing once. Study outcomes and limitations: It seemed that pseudoprogression was not linked to changes in the top peripheral T cell clonotypes.

As to time point: week 23, last vaccination. Doses comprised 300 ug of mutant IDH1 20-mer peptide each, plus topical imiquimod. Donors had new IDH1-mutant astrocytomas of WHO grade 3 or 4 (ATRX-lost). With 7 bases removed from V and 0 bases from J, the gap between germline ends came to 13 bases. Germline values: CDR1 MNHNY, CDR2 SVGAGI (reference sequence). This CDR3 has 15 amino acids. The sample holds a few counts of this clone. Its antigen remains unidentified. The source of this sequence is a man younger than 45 with glioma. This chain joins TRBV6-6 and TRBJ1-3, with D possibly TRBD1 on 6 matching bases. Sequenced here: PBMCs, sampled from a glioma patient whose treatment included an IDH1 peptide vaccine. CDR3 in DNA: TGTGCCAGCACCGTGACAGGTGACTCTGGAAACACCATATATTTT. Protein sequence: CASTVTGDSGNTIYF.